Below are 31 T cell receptor beta chains sequenced from a single sample in a study of cytomegalovirus exposure and HLA in healthy donors. Vbeta (60) and Jbeta (13) primers were used in the PCR. TCRdb keeps only in-frame clones here, not all; method: immunoSEQ multiplex PCR. The table has 45,000 to 65,000 clones, over 70% seen once. The sample taken for sequencing was PBMCs. The receptors were sampled from a man younger than 35 in good health and CMV-seronegative.

About this clone: A read error may produce the germline difference seen at one junction end. The V call is TRBV6-5, the J call TRBJ2-7; a possible D gene is TRBD1 (6 bases). CDR3 length: 13 amino acids. Looked up from germline, CDR1 is MNHEY and CDR2 is SVGAGI. In DNA, the CDR3 is TGTGCCAGCAAGGGACAAATCTCCCACGAGCAGTACTTC. Encoded protein: CASKGQISHEQYF.

This clone was detected only a few times. This chain joins TRBV2 and TRBJ2-3; 8 bases agree with TRBD1. Germline CDR1 SNHLY, CDR2 FYNNEI. The CDR3 is 14 amino acids. The junction had 3 bases not matched to a gene; V was cut back by 4 bases and J by 3 bases. This chain's CDR3 is CASSVRGQTDTQYF. CDR3 DNA sequence: TGTGCCAGCAGTGTCAGGGGGCAGACAGATACGCAGTATTTT.

V and J are TRBV27 and TRBJ1-1; no clear D gene. CDR1 is MNHEY, CDR2 SMNVEV, per germline (reference sequence). V lost 8 bases and J 6 bases, leaving 16 bases between the germline ends. This CDR3 has 13 residues. The CDR3 DNA reads as TGTGCCAGCTCCTTGGGCAGTGGCGCTGAAGCTTTCTTT. Protein product: CASSLGSGAEAFF.

The chain couples TRBV30 to TRBJ1-1; 8 bases are shared with TRBD1. The germline gives CDR1 GTSNPN, CDR2 SVGIG (reference sequence). There are 16 residues in the CDR3. Germline trimming cut 2 bases from V and 2 bases from J; bases unmatched to any gene: 10. CDR3 protein: CAWSNVLRGPNTEAFF. CDR3 sequence (DNA): TGTGCCTGGAGTAACGTCCTCAGGGGGCCCAACACTGAAGCTTTCTTT.

The chain carries TRBV6-5 and TRBJ2-7, with 12 bases aligning to TRBD1. J was trimmed by 6 bases and V by 7 bases; bases with no gene match: 10. The CDR3 runs to 15 residues. CDR1 is MNHEY and CDR2 is SVGAGI in the germline V gene. Written as DNA, the CDR3 is TGTGCCAGCACCAGAGGCGGGACAGGGGGCTCCGAGCAGTACTTC. It encodes CASTRGGTGGSEQYF.

Here the CDR3 DNA reads TGTGCCAGCATAGCAGCGGGGGACACCGGGGAGCTGTTTTTT. This encodes CASIAAGDTGELFF. This chain links TRBV28 with TRBJ2-2; 8 nucleotides line up with TRBD2. The ends lost 7 bases at V and 3 bases at J; junction bases unmatched: 4. CDR1 and CDR2 (germline): MDHEN, SYDVKM. There are 14 residues in the CDR3.

The V and J genes are TRBV19 and TRBJ1-5; D perhaps matches TRBD1 (5 bases). This CDR3 comprises 14 residues. The V end lost 7 bases, the J end lost 7 bases, and 17 bases lay between the germline ends. From germline, CDR1 is LNHDA and CDR2 SQIVND (reference sequence). CDR3: CASNAFGAVQPQHF. The DNA for the CDR3 is TGTGCCAGTAATGCGTTTGGGGCTGTCCAGCCCCAGCATTTT.

The chain has TRBV6-5 and TRBJ2-1; D is possibly TRBD2 (5 bases). This CDR3 comprises 13 residues. The V gene's germline CDR1 is MNHEY and CDR2 SVGAGI. V gave up 6 bases and J gave up 8 bases, with 14 bases separating them. The CDR3 bases are TGTGCCAGCAGCACGGCTAGCCGCCATGAGCAGTTCTTC. The encoded protein is CASSTASRHEQFF.

The chain combines TRBV27 with TRBJ2-7, with D perhaps matching TRBD2 (6 bases). Germline lookup yields CDR1 MNHEY and CDR2 SMNVEV (reference sequence). Trimming shortened V by 5 bases and J by 3 bases, and 14 bases separated the two germline ends. The CDR3 runs to 14 residues. CDR3 sequence (DNA): TGTGCCAGCAGTGTCCCCGGGAGAGTCTACGAGCAGTACTTC. Translated: CASSVPGRVYEQYF.

The V and J genes are TRBV15 and TRBJ2-5; tentatively, D is TRBD2 (5 bases). V lost 3 bases and J lost 1, with 12 bases in between. This CDR3 comprises 15 residues. The germline gives CDR1 LNHNV, CDR2 YYDKDF (reference sequence). This chain's CDR3 is CATSRDWQFQETQYF. DNA for the CDR3: TGTGCCACCAGCAGGGACTGGCAGTTCCAAGAGACCCAGTACTTC. The entire variable domain, with the rest obtained from reference TRBV15 and TRBJ2-5, is as follows: DAMVIQNPRYQVTQFGKPVTLSCSQTLNHNVMYWYQQKSSQAPKLLFHYYDKDFNNEADTPDNFQSRRPNTSFCFLDIRSPGLGDTAMYLCATSRDWQFQETQYFGPGTRLLVL.

The V and J genes are TRBV14 and TRBJ1-1; a weak D match, TRBD1 (6 bases). This CDR3 region has 15 residues. CDR1 and CDR2 from the germline V gene are SGHDN and FVKESK. Trimming left V 4 bases short and J 0 bases short, with 12 bases between. CDR3 nucleotides: TGTGCCAGCAGCCGATTGGACAGAGTGAACACTGAAGCTTTCTTT. It translates to CASSRLDRVNTEAFF.

V gene TRBV6-6 combines with J gene TRBJ1-6; 8 bases fit TRBD1. Per the germline V gene, CDR1 is MNHNY and CDR2 is SVGAGI (reference sequence). V trimming: 6 bases; J trimming: 7 bases; junction bases outside the gene matches: 5. The CDR3 covers 14 residues. In nucleotides, the CDR3 is TGTGCCAGCAGAAACCGGGACAGGAATTCACCCCTCCACTTT. It yields the protein CASRNRDRNSPLHF.

The chain joins TRBV5-6 to TRBJ2-7; TRBD2 matches at 7 bases. This CDR3 contains 15 residues. V shed 4 bases, J shed 3 bases, and the junction held 10 bases outside the gene matches. Germline CDR1 is SGHDT and CDR2 is YYEEEE. This chain's CDR3 is CASSMDPGRDYEQYF. CDR3 nucleotides: TGTGCCAGCAGCATGGACCCGGGGAGGGACTACGAGCAGTACTTC.

This rearrangement joins TRBV20-1 to TRBJ1-6, with a possible D match to TRBD1 (5 bases). The CDR3 has 10 residues. CDR1 DFQATT and CDR2 SNEGSKA come from the germline V gene (reference sequence). V shed 7 bases and J shed 8 bases, with 6 bases lying between them. The DNA of the CDR3 is TGCAGTGGGGGGGATTCACCCCTCCACTTT. Amino acid sequence: CSGGDSPLHF.

In DNA form, the CDR3 reads TGTGCCAGCAGTGATAGTAGACTCTACGAGCAGTACTTC. Protein sequence: CASSDSRLYEQYF. The V and J genes are TRBV25-1 and TRBJ2-7; D not resolved. Germline V CDR1 and CDR2: MGHDK, SYGVNS. Trimming stripped 3 bases from V and 3 bases from J, with 9 bases between. The CDR3 runs to 13 residues.

This chain joins TRBV4-3 and TRBJ2-3; 9 bases match TRBD2. Germline V gene sequence: CDR1 LGHNA, CDR2 YSLEER. The CDR3 spans 15 residues. Trimming cost V 0 bases and J 7 bases; bases outside gene matches: 5. The CDR3 DNA reads TGCGCCAGCAGCCAAGATGCTAGCGGGGCCCATACGCAGTATTTT. Amino acids: CASSQDASGAHTQYF.

The chain is built from TRBV6-5 and TRBJ2-7, with a possible D match to TRBD1 (6 bases). Germline-derived CDR1 and CDR2 are MNHEY and SVGAGI. This CDR3 contains 15 residues. V gave up 1 base and J gave up 0 bases, with 10 bases separating them. The CDR3 spells CASSYYTGSSYEQYF. The DNA for the CDR3 is TGTGCCAGCAGTTACTATACAGGGTCCTCCTACGAGCAGTACTTC.

CDR3 loop: CASSPGQPSSYEQYF. The CDR3 DNA sequence: TGCGCCAGCAGCCCGGGACAGCCGAGCTCCTACGAGCAGTACTTC. The V gene is TRBV10-1, the J gene TRBJ2-7; TRBD1 agrees at 7 bases. J lost 0 bases, V lost 6 bases, and 8 bases had no gene match. Germline V gene data show CDR1 as WNHNN and CDR2 as SYGVQD (reference sequence). This CDR3 region has 15 residues.

Remarks on this clone: The sample contains more than one DNA sequence encoding this CDR3. The V call is TRBV7-9, the J call TRBJ1-4, with a weak D call TRBD1 (5 bases). CDR1 and CDR2 from the germline V gene are SEHNR and FQNEAQ (reference sequence). CDR3 length: 14 amino acids. Trimming cost V 4 bases and J 1 base, with 7 bases left between them. CDR3 residues: CASSSQGTNEKLFF. Written as DNA, the CDR3 is TGTGCCAGCAGCTCTCAGGGAACTAATGAAAAACTGTTTTTT.

The chain links TRBV29-1 to TRBJ2-5; 9 bases are a match to TRBD1. This CDR3 spans 12 amino acids. Germline CDR1 SQVTM, CDR2 ANQGSEA. Germline trimming cut 7 bases from V and 5 bases from J; bases unmatched to any gene: 5. CDR3 amino acids: CSAGTGRETQYF. CDR3 coding DNA: TGCAGCGCGGGGACAGGGCGGGAGACCCAGTACTTC.

The chain uses TRBV4-3 and TRBJ2-2, with a possible D match to TRBD2 (5 bases). Germline-derived CDR1 and CDR2 are LGHNA and YSLEER. The V gene lost 4 bases and the J gene lost 6 bases, with 18 bases spanning the gap. The CDR3 sequence is 16 residues long. The CDR3 loop is CASSPVRDIPSGELFF. The DNA for the CDR3 is TGCGCCAGCAGCCCGGTGAGGGATATACCCTCCGGGGAGCTGTTTTTT.

The gene calls are TRBV28 and TRBJ1-2, with 7 bases that match TRBD1. Trimming at V came to 3 bases and at J to 4 bases, leaving 8 bases not matched to a gene. The length of the CDR3 is 15 residues. Germline-derived CDR1 and CDR2 are MDHEN and SYDVKM. The CDR3 sequence: CASSFSKGAGYGYTF. The CDR3 DNA follows: TGTGCCAGCAGTTTCAGCAAGGGGGCTGGCTATGGCTACACCTTC.

The CDR3 is CASSPTWQTVHTEAFF. The DNA of the CDR3 is TGCGCCAGCAGCCCCACATGGCAGACAGTCCACACTGAAGCTTTCTTT. V gene TRBV5-1 combines with J gene TRBJ1-1; the D gene is possibly TRBD1 (5 bases). The germline gives CDR1 SGHRS, CDR2 YFSETQ. The CDR3 length is 16 residues. With 4 bases removed from V and 3 bases from J, the gap between germline ends came to 19 bases.

The chain employs TRBV4-1 and TRBJ1-2; 7 bases fit TRBD1. The V and J ends lost 2 bases and 3 bases, in that order; junction bases with no gene match: 6. This CDR3 region has 15 residues. Germline V gene sequence: CDR1 MGHRA, CDR2 YSYEKL. The CDR3 sequence: CASSQSGTEYYGYTF. CDR3 sequence (DNA): TGCGCCAGCAGCCAATCCGGGACAGAATACTATGGCTACACCTTC.

CDR3 DNA: TGTGCCAGCAGCCCCAGGGGGAACACTGAAGCTTTCTTT. It translates to CASSPRGNTEAFF. This chain links TRBV5-4 with TRBJ1-1; weak D call: TRBD1 (6 bases). Germline CDR1 is SGHNT and CDR2 is YYREEE (reference sequence). The ends were cut back, 4 bases at V and 1 base at J, with 8 bases in the middle. CDR3 size: 13 residues.

In this sample, this clone turned up a few times. The V call is TRBV6-5, the J call TRBJ1-5; possible D gene TRBD1, 5 bases. Trimming left V 5 bases short and J 2 bases short, with 13 bases between. Germline CDR1 is MNHEY and CDR2 is SVGAGI. The CDR3 has 15 amino acids. The CDR3 nucleotides are TGTGCCAGCAGTCCCGGTTTAGGGGGCAATCAGCCCCAGCATTTT. Encoded protein: CASSPGLGGNQPQHF.

This rearrangement joins TRBV29-1 to TRBJ1-1; D is possibly TRBD1 (5 bases). The germline CDR1 and CDR2 sequences are SQVTM and ANQGSEA. CDR3 length: 13 residues. V shed 2 bases and J shed 1 base, with 8 bases lying between them. CDR3 sequence: CSVERQPNTEAFF. The CDR3 coding sequence is TGCAGCGTTGAACGACAGCCGAACACTGAAGCTTTCTTT. The complete variable domain, with remaining parts taken from reference TRBV29-1 and TRBJ1-1, reads SAVISQKPSRDICQRGTSLTIQCQVDSQVTMMFWYRQQPGQSLTLIATANQGSEATYESGFVIDKFPISRPNLTFSTLTVSNMSPEDSSIYLCSVERQPNTEAFFGQGTRLTVV.

The rearrangement links TRBV28 to TRBJ2-3, with 7 bases identical to TRBD2. CDR3 length: 16 amino acids. J lost 4 bases, V lost 7 bases, and 14 bases had no gene match. Germline V gene sequence: CDR1 MDHEN, CDR2 SYDVKM. The CDR3 DNA sequence: TGTGCCAGCACCGCCATACCGGGACTACTAGCAGATACGCAGTATTTT. Encoded protein: CASTAIPGLLADTQYF.

CDR3 bases: TGTGCCAGCAGTTTGGCCCTAGCGGGACCCTACTACAATGAGCAGTTCTTC. Translated, it gives CASSLALAGPYYNEQFF. V usage is TRBV28 and J usage is TRBJ2-1; TRBD2 matches 9 bases. V lost 3 bases and J lost 3; bases outside the gene matches: 9. This CDR3 has 17 amino acids. CDR1 is MDHEN, CDR2 SYDVKM, per germline.

This clone was seen a handful of times. J is TRBJ2-3 and V is TRBV29-1; a weak D match, TRBD2 (6 bases). Germline V gene lookup returns CDR1 SQVTM and CDR2 ANQGSEA. Trimming stripped 4 bases from V and 5 bases from J, with 16 bases between. This CDR3 is 14 amino acids long. In DNA, the CDR3 is TGCAGCGTTGTGGGGGGAAACCCGTTAGATACGCAGTATTTT. The encoded protein is CSVVGGNPLDTQYF.

The chain is built from TRBV30 and TRBJ2-5; D gene uncertain. Germline loops: CDR1 GTSNPN, CDR2 SVGIG (reference sequence). Trimming pared 5 bases from V and 4 bases from J, leaving 17 bases between. CDR3 length: 14 amino acids. CDR3 in DNA: TGTGCCTGGGGGCCTCTATCCCAGGTAGAGACCCAGTACTTC. It codes for CAWGPLSQVETQYF.